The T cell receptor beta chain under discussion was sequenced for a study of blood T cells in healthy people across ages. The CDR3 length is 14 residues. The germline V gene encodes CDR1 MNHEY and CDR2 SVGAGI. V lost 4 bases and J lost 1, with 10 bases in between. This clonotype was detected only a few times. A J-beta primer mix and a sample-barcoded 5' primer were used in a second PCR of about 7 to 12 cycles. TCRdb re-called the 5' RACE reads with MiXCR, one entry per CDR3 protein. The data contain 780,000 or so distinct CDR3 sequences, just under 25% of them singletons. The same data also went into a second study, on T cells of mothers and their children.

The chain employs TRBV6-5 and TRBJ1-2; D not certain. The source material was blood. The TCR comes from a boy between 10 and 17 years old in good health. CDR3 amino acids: CASSSGWGNYGYTF. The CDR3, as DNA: TGTGCCAGCAGTTCGGGATGGGGTAACTATGGCTACACCTTC.